A selection of T cell receptor beta chains follows, all from one sample in a study of tumor-infiltrating lymphocytes in primary liver carcinoma. TCRdb fed the multiplex PCR reads into MiXCR, producing one record per CDR3 protein. Of some 87,000 distinct CDR3 sequences in the sample, about 73% were seen once. The sequenced sample consisted of tumor-adjacent normal liver tissue. These receptors were taken from a man between 40 and 49 years old with primary liver carcinoma and hepatitis B virus infection. Each CDR3 is given with its conserved first and last residue. The D gene is left open where the match is weak. Expanded clones are given a class, and other clones once, few, many or no size at all.

v_call: TRBV7-8; j_call: TRBJ1-1; d_call: .; clone_size: few; cdr3_nt: TGTGCCAGCAGTTTCGGACAGCGGGTCACTGAAGCTTTCTTT; cdr3_aa: CASSFGQRVTEAFF
v_call: TRBV10-3; j_call: TRBJ2-1; d_call: TRBD2; clone_size: many; cdr3_nt: TGTGCCATCAACATAGGGCTAGCGGGACGCAATGAGCAGTTCTTC; cdr3_aa: CAINIGLAGRNEQFF
v_call: TRBV11-2; j_call: TRBJ2-1; d_call: TRBD1; clone_size: few; cdr3_nt: TGTGCCAGCAACTTCGGACAGGGAGGTATAGATGAGCGGTTCTTC; cdr3_aa: CASNFGQGGIDERFF
v_call: TRBV6-5; j_call: TRBJ1-2; d_call: .; clone_size: many; cdr3_nt: TGTGCCAGCCAACAGGCCGGTGGCTACACCTTC; cdr3_aa: CASQQAGGYTF
v_call: TRBV11-2; j_call: TRBJ2-1; d_call: .; clone_size: few; cdr3_nt: TGTGCCAGCAGCTCAGAATTATACAATGAGCAGTTCTTC; cdr3_aa: CASSSELYNEQFF
v_call: TRBV6-6; j_call: TRBJ2-1; d_call: .; clone_size: .; cdr3_nt: TGTGCCAGCAGTTACCACGGGACAGGGATTCCTACTAGACGGGAGGGATTAAAAAATGAGCAGTTCTTC; cdr3_aa: CASSYHGTGIPTRREGLKNEQFF
v_call: TRBV11-3; j_call: TRBJ2-7; d_call: TRBD1; clone_size: .; cdr3_nt: TGTGCCATCGGTCTCCGACAGGGGTTGGTGGACGACGAGCAGTACTTC; cdr3_aa: CAIGLRQGLVDDEQYF
v_call: TRBV7-9; j_call: TRBJ1-1; d_call: .; clone_size: many; cdr3_nt: TGTGCCAGCAGTTTACAGAGCGGGGGCACTGAAGCTTTCTTT; cdr3_aa: CASSLQSGGTEAFF
v_call: TRBV16; j_call: TRBJ2-7; d_call: TRBD1; clone_size: .; cdr3_nt: TGTGCCAGCAGCCAAGGGACAGGCGCCTACGAGCAGTACTTC; cdr3_aa: CASSQGTGAYEQYF
v_call: TRBV11-3; j_call: TRBJ2-1; d_call: .; clone_size: .; cdr3_nt: TGTGTCAGCACCTTTAGGGACGGCATCTACAATGAGCAGTTCTTC; cdr3_aa: CVSTFRDGIYNEQFF
v_call: TRBV29-1; j_call: TRBJ2-3; d_call: TRBD1; clone_size: many; cdr3_nt: TGCAGCGTTGAAGGAAACAGGGGGGTCCCAGATACGCAGTATTTT; cdr3_aa: CSVEGNRGVPDTQYF
v_call: TRBV12-3/TRBV12-4; j_call: TRBJ2-2; d_call: .; clone_size: .; cdr3_nt: TGTACCAGCAGCCCCGGACAGAACACCGGGGAGCTGTTTTTT; cdr3_aa: CTSSPGQNTGELFF
v_call: TRBV29-1; j_call: TRBJ1-5; d_call: TRBD1; clone_size: .; cdr3_nt: TGCAGAGCTGGGACAGTCCAGGGGCCCCAGCATTTT; cdr3_aa: CRAGTVQGPQHF
v_call: TRBV6-2/TRBV6-3; j_call: TRBJ2-4; d_call: TRBD1; clone_size: .; cdr3_nt: TGTGCCAGCAGTACTAGGGACAGGCCCCTGTACTTC; cdr3_aa: CASSTRDRPLYF
v_call: TRBV12-3/TRBV12-4; j_call: TRBJ2-3; d_call: .; clone_size: few; cdr3_nt: TGTGCCAGCAGACAGGATTTGTCCACAGATACGCAGTATTTT; cdr3_aa: CASRQDLSTDTQYF
v_call: TRBV11-2; j_call: TRBJ2-1; d_call: .; clone_size: .; cdr3_nt: TGTGCCAGCAGCCGACTCGACTTACAGGAACAGTTCTTC; cdr3_aa: CASSRLDLQEQFF
v_call: TRBV5-8; j_call: TRBJ1-5; d_call: .; clone_size: .; cdr3_nt: TGTGCCGGCAACTTGAAGGGGATCAGCCTCAATCAGCCCCAACATTTT; cdr3_aa: CAGNLKGISLNQPQHF
v_call: TRBV11-2; j_call: TRBJ2-2; d_call: TRBD2; clone_size: .; cdr3_nt: TGTGCCAGCAGCTTTGGCGGGAGGGCCAACGGGGGGCTGTTTTTT; cdr3_aa: CASSFGGRANGGLFF